This TCR beta chain was found in a study of cytomegalovirus exposure and HLA in healthy donors. Of note for this clone: The target antigen is unknown.

Study-wide results and limits: One cluster of highly shared sequence variants probably arose as a sequencing artifact. V- and J-gene trimming of TCR beta was linked (in a later analysis) to a missense DCLRE1C variant. Approximately 18,000 TCR beta sequences were associated with HLA alleles at 0.05 false discovery rate in a later analysis. The availability of immune exposure information extended only to CMV serostatus.

PCR was performed using 60 Vbeta and 13 Jbeta primers. The protocol was immunoSEQ multiplex PCR, while the TCRdb copy is restricted to in-frame clones and leaves out a portion. The table lists more than 65,000 clones, around 79% of them singletons, with 5.9% in the top ten. The ends lost 4 bases at V and 12 bases at J; junction bases unmatched: 18. This CDR3 has 16 residues. CDR1 is SGDLS and CDR2 is YYNGEE in the germline V gene. The TCR was taken from a man aged 18 to 30 in good health and CMV-seropositive. This sequence joins TRBV9 and TRBJ2-3; 9 bases are a match to TRBD2. The sequencing sample was made of PBMCs. Here the CDR3 reads CASSPGPAGTSSPQYF. The CDR3 nucleotides read TGTGCCAGCAGCCCAGGCCCCGCCGGGACTAGCAGTCCTCAGTATTTT. The full variable domain, with the rest looked up from reference TRBV9 and TRBJ2-3, is DSGVTQTPKHLITATGQRVTLRCSPRSGDLSVYWYQQSLDQGLQFLIQYYNGEERAKGNILERFSAQQFPDLHSELNLSSLELGDSALYFCASSPGPAGTSSPQYFGPGTRLTVL.